This T cell receptor (beta chain) came from a study of cytomegalovirus exposure and HLA in healthy donors (dated by TCRdb to about 2017). For the study in its entirety: An earlier analysis of 550 to 700 of the donors reported approximately 300 Gb of sequence data and more than 90 million unique TCR beta sequences from approximately 180 million T cells. An early release that covered around 590 HLA-typed donors contained about 300 gigabases of sequencing data and 80 million or so unique TCR sequences. The genetic ancestry cluster associated with self-reported Caucasian donors included 81% of the roughly 410 genotyped donors. The aim of the study was to test whether cataloging public T cell receptors could identify signatures of past pathogen exposure. The study profiled the T cell repertoires of 550 to 700 subjects by immunosequencing and related them to cytomegalovirus serostatus. A separate validation cohort of over a hundred different subjects was used in addition to the 666-subject first cohort. The study combined high-throughput TCR immunosequencing, statistical association of individual TCRs with disease status, and machine learning to predict cytomegalovirus infection status. In a later analysis, previously published TCR beta repertoires from 550 to 700 donors were re-analyzed and high-resolution HLA genotyping was added so that TCR occurrence patterns could be studied. In the later analysis, no new phenotypic data were used to find candidate immune exposures; instead, reliance was placed on TCR beta sequences and their occurrence across donors. To decide whether each TCR beta V gene segment behaved as functional or pseudogenic, an earlier analysis of approximately 600 of the donors relied on high-throughput TCR beta sequencing. Alongside the repertoire data, information on donor age, sex, ethnicity and CMV serostatus was compiled. In a later genetic analysis, genome-wide SNP genotypes for about three fifths of the roughly 670 donors were used, and that subset was treated as a discovery cohort. Every discovery cohort repertoire had been produced on one sequencing platform. HLA typing included class I and class II loci at four-digit resolution. Typing coverage varied by locus: about 620-640 donors for A, B, C, DRB1 and DQB1; roughly 500 for DQA1; 600 to 610 for DPA1; roughly 450 for DPB1. Roughly 5 DR-DQ haplotypes were handled as single units for association and clustering, since linkage in the cohort was strong. Among some 410 genotyped donors of the cohort, an average of about 240,000 unique TCR beta nucleotide sequences was sequenced per donor, of which about 19% were non-productive.

Details on this clone: Its target antigen remains unknown.

The V end gives up 5 bases and the J end 3 bases, leaving 7 bases in the junction not matched to a gene. The CDR3 contains 16 residues, cysteine and phenylalanine counted. Just the 48-base CDR3 DNA is kept, in frame starting at base 1. As encoded in the germline V gene, CDR1 is SGHAT while CDR2 is FQNNGV. Receptor libraries were prepared by the immunoSEQ multiplex PCR assay. For the multiplex PCR, a mixture combining 60 forward primers for TCR Vbeta segments and 13 reverse primers for TCR Jbeta segments was used. A multiplex PCR assay on genomic DNA amplified the CDR3 region of rearranged TCR beta genes. The amplified TCR beta libraries were sequenced on the Illumina HiSeq System as 87-base-pair reads. As for the authors' bioinformatics: In a later analysis, tens of millions of unique TCR beta chains were counted across the 666 repertoires, and roughly 11 million of these chains were shared by at least two donors. Raw reads were error-corrected and collapsed into unique sequences by a nearest-neighbor algorithm in which closely related sequences were merged to remove PCR and sequencing errors. Alignment of CDR3 sequences to IMGT reference sequences was used to assign V, D and J gene segments. For a sequence to be retained, a match of at least six nucleotides was required to both a V gene segment and a J gene segment. A rearrangement was called productive if the CDR3 had no stop codons and remained in frame with V and J, and every other rearrangement was called non-productive. Following IMGT convention, CDR3 was defined as the stretch from the second conserved V-encoded cysteine to the conserved J-encoded phenylalanine. The earlier analysis of about 590 of the donors excluded sequences that lacked an unambiguous match to a single V gene segment. In an earlier analysis of roughly 500 of the donors, V segments were called functional above 56.7% productive rearrangements and were called segregating when the between-donor standard deviation exceeded 5%. A statistical classification framework was developed to diagnose cytomegalovirus status using the catalog of TCR beta chain sequences. V and J gene assignment, in a later analysis, came from comparing TCR nucleotide sequences with IMGT/GENE-DB human TR gene sequences. The TCRdist pipeline was used in a later analysis to assign CDR3 sequences and most-parsimonious VDJ recombination scenarios. In a later analysis, each TCR beta chain was defined by its CDR3 amino acid sequence together with its V-gene family, and reads without a unique V-gene family were excluded. A later analysis removed 500 to 600 highly shared, low-generation-probability nucleotide sequences to deal with suspected cross-contamination and a sequencing artifact. For each public chain, a later analysis derived a clonal expansion index from normalized ranks of inferred template counts within each repertoire. A later analysis computed generation probabilities with a VDJ recombination model fitted to out-of-frame rearrangements, and checked the results against IGoR. Hypergeometric tests were used in a later analysis to score TCR-TCR, TCR-HLA and TCR-CMV co-occurrence, with a repertoire-size bias correction applied to the TCR pairs. In a later analysis, false discovery rates were estimated by permuting HLA or CMV assignments 20 times. In a later analysis, co-occurring TCRs were grouped with DBSCAN, and TCRdist sequence similarity was added when clustering was performed within HLA-allele-positive subsets. For co-occurrence clustering, repertoires with fewer than 30,000 or more than 120,000 public chains were excluded, along with roughly 5 repertoires with anomalous nucleotide sharing. Drawn from immuneACCESS, this table holds only the in-frame rearrangements with V and J called that TCRdb kept. Clones are partly lost; checked studies trace under half to an unresolved V gene and leave the rest unexplained. D and trimming come from the DNA, and the V and J calls and clone size come from that table. The sample has roughly 55,000 clones on record. The ten largest clones add up to 9.5% to 11% of the sample.

Findings and caveats that apply to the study as a whole: In a later genetic analysis, a missense DCLRE1C variant was associated with V-gene and J-gene trimming of TCR beta chains, and the association was replicated in an independent cohort. HLA typing was unavailable for some donors at each locus, so association tests used only the typed subset. A further reported finding was that TCR beta sequences accurately predicted the HLA-A and HLA-B alleles for most subjects in the first cohort. The authors suggested that the approach could potentially be generalized to other disease states and immunological phenotypes. Most CMV-associated TCR beta chains appeared to be HLA-restricted in a later analysis, and the HLA associations seemed to be driven largely by CMV exposure. In both the original and validation cohorts, the classifier was reported to diagnose cytomegalovirus status with high specificity and sensitivity. A group of highly shared sequence variants was considered likely to be a technical artifact of the sequencing pipeline. A later analysis found that TCR association rates varied across HLA loci, with DRB1 alleles showing the most associated TCRs and HLA-C alleles the fewest. CMV serostatus was the only immune exposure information available for the cohort. A few of the identified cytomegalovirus-associated TCR beta chains were confirmed in vitro to be specific for cytomegalovirus antigens. A later genetic analysis reported fewer N-insertions in productive TCRs among donors in an Asian-associated ancestry cluster than the roughly 650-donor mean. In an earlier analysis of about 600 of the donors, most TCR beta V segments appeared in productive rearrangements about 90% or about 30% of the time, broadly matching IMGT annotations. In a later analysis, HLA-associated TCR beta chains were found to be more clonally expanded and to have lower generation probabilities than equally common non-associated chains. Some IMGT-functional V segments, including TRBV6-2 and TRBV6-3, could not be told apart with the 87-base-pair reads, so those segments were excluded. Roughly uniform sequencing depth across donors was assumed in presence/absence analyses, although this assumption may not hold. Most TCR sequences were seen in very few donors, while some public TCRs were found in many individuals. In this cohort, only TCR beta chains were sequenced, and detectable features were limited by the absence of alpha or paired-chain data. When HLA alleles, especially DR and DQ, strongly co-occurred, attributing TCR associations to individual alleles was difficult. Correlated functional status among segregating V segments might be attributable to linkage disequilibrium, but an unknown experimental factor could not be ruled out. At a false discovery rate of 0.05, a later analysis linked some 17,000 TCR beta sequences to specific HLA alleles. A later analysis reported that several top co-occurrence clusters appeared linked to parvovirus B19, influenza, CMV and Epstein-Barr virus. Seventeen rarely observed V segments, including chromosome 9 orphons, were excluded from the earlier analysis of approximately 500 of the donors because counts were too low. The study listed approximately 150 TCR beta chains as associated with cytomegalovirus.

The cohort consisted of approximately 670 healthy bone marrow donors. At the time of sampling, every cohort member was nominally healthy, though immune exposures that went unrecorded were likely present. The donor was CMV seropositive and was included in the group of approximately 310 seropositive cohort members. Every donor gave a peripheral blood sample, and the peripheral blood mononuclear cells from that sample were used for TCR beta sequencing. The Qiagen DNeasy Blood Extraction Kit was used to extract genomic DNA from the blood cell samples. Sequencing used PBMCs. The chain links TRBV11-2 with TRBJ1-2, with 12 central nucleotides matching TRBD1. The sequence was obtained from a woman aged 50 to 65 in good health and CMV-seropositive. The sequence in DNA is TGTGCCAGCAGCCGATCCGGGACAGGGGGCGACTATGGCTACACCTTC. This is translated as CASSRSGTGGDYGYTF.